This T cell receptor (beta chain) was captured by sequencing in a study of blood T cell repertoires in COVID-19. Study summary: Acute-phase and convalescent COVID-19 samples originated in the United States, Italy and Spain. T cells, B-cell-depleted T cells, or PBMCs supplied cDNA or gDNA.

The CDR3 covers 14 residues. Germline CDR1 MDHEN, CDR2 SYDVKM. V lost 6 bases, J lost 5 bases, and 13 bases lay in between. In the original processing: Estimation of nucleated cell counts relied on the amplification of reference gene primers. Using immunoSEQ multiplex PCR, the repertoire was profiled, and TCRdb retains in-frame clones only, with some absent. V and J calls and clone size are those listed in that table; D and trimming were worked out from the DNA. The sample carries 35,000 to 50,000 clones, about 91% recorded once. The rearrangement links TRBV28 to TRBJ1-4; D call uncertain. The source is a woman in her twenties or thirties in a cohort sampled during active COVID-19. The sample was peripheral blood. The CDR3 DNA reads TGTGCCAGCAGCCGTGGGAGGCAAAATGAAAAACTGTTTTTT. It specifies CASSRGRQNEKLFF. Filled out from reference TRBV28 and TRBJ1-4, the complete variable domain reads DVKVTQSSRYLVKRTGEKVFLECVQDMDHENMFWYRQDPGLGLRLIYFSYDVKMKEKGDIPEGYSVSREKKERFSLILESASTNQTSMYLCASSRGRQNEKLFFGSGTQLSVL.